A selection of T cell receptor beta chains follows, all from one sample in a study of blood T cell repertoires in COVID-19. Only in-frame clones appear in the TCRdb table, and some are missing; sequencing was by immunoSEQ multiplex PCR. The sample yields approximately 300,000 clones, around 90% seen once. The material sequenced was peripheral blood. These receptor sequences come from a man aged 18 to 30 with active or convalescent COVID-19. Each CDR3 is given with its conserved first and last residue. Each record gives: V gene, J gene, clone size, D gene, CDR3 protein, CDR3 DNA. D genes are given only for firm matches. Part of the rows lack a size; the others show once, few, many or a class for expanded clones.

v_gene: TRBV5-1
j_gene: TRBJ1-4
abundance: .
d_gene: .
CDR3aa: CASSWTVSEKLFF
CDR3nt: TGCGCCAGCAGCTGGACAGTATCAGAAAAACTGTTTTTT

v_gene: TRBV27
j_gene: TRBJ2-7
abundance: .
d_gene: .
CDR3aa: CASSLSRGTYEQYF
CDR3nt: TGTGCCAGCAGTTTATCTCGCGGGACCTACGAGCAGTACTTC

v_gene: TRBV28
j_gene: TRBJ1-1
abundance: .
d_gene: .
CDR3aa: CASSSTPDRGSNTEAFF
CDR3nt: TGTGCCAGCAGTTCTACCCCGGATCGGGGATCGAACACTGAAGCTTTCTTT

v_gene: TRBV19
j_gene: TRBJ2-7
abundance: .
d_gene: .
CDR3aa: CASSISGGIPREQYF
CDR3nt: TGTGCCAGTAGTATTAGCGGAGGTATTCCTAGGGAGCAGTACTTC

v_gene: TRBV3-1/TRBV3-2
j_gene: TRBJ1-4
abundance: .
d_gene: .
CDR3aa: CASSQEGRDGKLFF
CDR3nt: TGTGCCAGCAGCCAAGAGGGCAGGGATGGAAAACTGTTTTTT

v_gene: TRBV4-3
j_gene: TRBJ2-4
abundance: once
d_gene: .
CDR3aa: CASSQDFRARGYKNIQYF
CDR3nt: TGCGCCAGCAGCCAAGATTTCCGAGCCAGAGGTTACAAAAACATTCAGTACTTC

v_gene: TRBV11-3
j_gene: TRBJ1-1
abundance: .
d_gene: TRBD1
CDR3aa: CASSEGTGHTEAFF
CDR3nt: TGTGCCAGCAGCGAAGGGACAGGGCATACTGAAGCTTTCTTT

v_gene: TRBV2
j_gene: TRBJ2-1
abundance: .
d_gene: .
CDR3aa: CASSLSYNEQFF
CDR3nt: TGTGCCAGCAGTCTATCCTACAATGAGCAGTTCTTC

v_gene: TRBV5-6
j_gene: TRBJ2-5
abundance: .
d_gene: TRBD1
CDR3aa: CASSFSGTDQETQYF
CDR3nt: TGTGCCAGCAGCTTTTCGGGGACAGATCAAGAGACCCAGTACTTC

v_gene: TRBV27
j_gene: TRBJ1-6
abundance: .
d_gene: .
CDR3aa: CASGIRGRGSSYNSPLHF
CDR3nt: TGTGCCAGCGGTATACGGGGCAGGGGAAGCTCCTATAATTCACCCCTCCACTTT

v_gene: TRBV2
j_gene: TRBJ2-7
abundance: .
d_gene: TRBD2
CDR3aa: CASVGGTSGRYEQYF
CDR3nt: TGTGCCAGCGTCGGGGGGACTAGCGGGAGATACGAGCAGTACTTC

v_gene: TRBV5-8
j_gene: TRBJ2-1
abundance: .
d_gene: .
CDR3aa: CASSTRGSHEQFF
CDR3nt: TGTGCCAGCAGCACCCGGGGTTCTCATGAGCAGTTCTTC

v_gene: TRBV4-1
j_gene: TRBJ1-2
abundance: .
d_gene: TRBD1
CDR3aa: CASKDARQGYYGYTF
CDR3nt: TGCGCCAGCAAAGACGCGAGACAGGGGTATTATGGCTACACCTTC

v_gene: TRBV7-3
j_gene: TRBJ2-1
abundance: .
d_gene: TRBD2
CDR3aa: CASSRLAGGYNEQFF
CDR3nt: TGTGCCAGCAGTAGACTAGCGGGAGGCTACAATGAGCAGTTCTTC

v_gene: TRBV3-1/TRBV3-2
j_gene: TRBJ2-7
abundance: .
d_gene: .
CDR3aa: CASSQESTWSSYEQYF
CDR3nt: TGTGCCAGCAGCCAAGAGAGCACCTGGAGCTCCTACGAGCAGTACTTC

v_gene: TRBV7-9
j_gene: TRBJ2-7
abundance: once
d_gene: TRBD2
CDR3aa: CASSLAGVFEQYF
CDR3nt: TGTGCCAGCAGCTTGGCGGGAGTCTTCGAGCAGTACTTC

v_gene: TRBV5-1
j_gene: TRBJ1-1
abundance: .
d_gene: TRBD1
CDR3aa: CASSGDRVPGTEAFF
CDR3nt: TGCGCCAGCAGCGGGGACAGGGTTCCGGGGACTGAAGCTTTCTTT

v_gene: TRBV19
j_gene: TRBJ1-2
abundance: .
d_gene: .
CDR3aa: CASSTGNNYGYTF
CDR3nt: TGTGCCAGTAGTACAGGGAATAACTATGGCTACACCTTC

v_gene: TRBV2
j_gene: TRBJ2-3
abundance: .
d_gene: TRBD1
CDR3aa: CASSFPTGELTDTQYF
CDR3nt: TGTGCCAGCAGTTTCCCGACAGGGGAACTAACAGATACGCAGTATTTT

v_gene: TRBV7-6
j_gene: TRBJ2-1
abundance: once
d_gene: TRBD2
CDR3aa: CASSLGTSGRLHEQFF
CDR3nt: TGTGCCAGCAGCCTTGGGACTAGCGGGAGATTACATGAGCAGTTCTTC

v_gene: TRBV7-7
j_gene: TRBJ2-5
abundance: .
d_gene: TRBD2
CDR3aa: CASSRALAGGWETQYF
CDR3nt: TGTGCCAGCAGTCGCGCCCTAGCGGGGGGTTGGGAGACCCAGTACTTC

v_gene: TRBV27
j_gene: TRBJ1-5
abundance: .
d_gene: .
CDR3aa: CASRDSSYSNQPQHF
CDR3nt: TGTGCCAGCAGGGACAGTTCCTATAGCAATCAGCCCCAGCATTTT

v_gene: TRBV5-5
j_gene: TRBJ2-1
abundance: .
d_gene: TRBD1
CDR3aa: CASSPGQGFYNEQFF
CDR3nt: TGTGCCAGCAGCCCGGGACAGGGATTTTACAATGAGCAGTTCTTC

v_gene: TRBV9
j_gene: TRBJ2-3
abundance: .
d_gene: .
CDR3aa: CASSVEGASTDTQYF
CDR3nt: TGTGCCAGCAGCGTAGAAGGGGCGAGCACAGATACGCAGTATTTT

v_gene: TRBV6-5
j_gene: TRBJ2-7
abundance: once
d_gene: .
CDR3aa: CASSRRQASYEQYF
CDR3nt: TGTGCCAGCAGTCGACGACAGGCTTCCTACGAGCAGTACTTC

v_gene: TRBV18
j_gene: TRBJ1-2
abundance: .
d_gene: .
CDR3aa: CASSPEWRYGYTF
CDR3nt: TGTGCCAGCTCACCAGAATGGAGGTACGGCTACACCTTC

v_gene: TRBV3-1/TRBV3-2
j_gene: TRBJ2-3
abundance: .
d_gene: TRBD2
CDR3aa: CASSQDRLAGTDTQYF
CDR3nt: TGTGCCAGCAGCCAAGATCGGCTAGCGGGCACAGATACGCAGTATTTT

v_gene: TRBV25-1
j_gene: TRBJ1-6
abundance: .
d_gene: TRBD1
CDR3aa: CASSDPGGSSPLHF
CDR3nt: TGTGCCAGCAGTGACCCAGGGGGCAGTTCACCCCTCCACTTT

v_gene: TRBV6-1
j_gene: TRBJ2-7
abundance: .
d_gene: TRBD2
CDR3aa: CASSEKLAGSYEQYF
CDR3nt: TGTGCCAGCAGTGAAAAGCTAGCGGGAAGCTACGAGCAGTACTTC

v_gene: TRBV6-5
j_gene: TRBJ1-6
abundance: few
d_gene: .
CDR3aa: CASSYSRDSPLHF
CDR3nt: TGTGCCAGCAGTTACAGTCGGGATTCACCCCTCCACTTT

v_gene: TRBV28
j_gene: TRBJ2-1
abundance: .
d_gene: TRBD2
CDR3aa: CASSPPASGYNEQFF
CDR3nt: TGTGCCAGCAGTCCCCCCGCTAGCGGATACAATGAGCAGTTCTTC

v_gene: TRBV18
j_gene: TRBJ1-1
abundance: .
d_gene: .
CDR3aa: CASSRNRDNTEAFF
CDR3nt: TGTGCCAGCTCACGCAACCGGGATAACACTGAAGCTTTCTTT

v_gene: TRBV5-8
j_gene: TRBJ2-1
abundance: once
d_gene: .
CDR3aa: CAISWRGSYNEQFF
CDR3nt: TGTGCCATCTCGTGGAGGGGCTCCTACAATGAGCAGTTCTTC

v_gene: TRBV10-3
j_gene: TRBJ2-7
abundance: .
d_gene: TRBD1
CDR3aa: CAISFQGVSEQYF
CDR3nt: TGTGCCATCAGCTTTCAGGGGGTTAGCGAGCAGTACTTC

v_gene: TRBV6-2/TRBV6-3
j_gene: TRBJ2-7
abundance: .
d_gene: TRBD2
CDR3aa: CASSREGAGISYEQYF
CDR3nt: TGTGCCAGCAGTCGCGAGGGAGCGGGGATCTCCTACGAGCAGTACTTC

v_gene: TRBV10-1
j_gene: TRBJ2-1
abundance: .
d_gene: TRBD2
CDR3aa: CASSVAPGGNEQFF
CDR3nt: TGCGCCAGCAGTGTGGCCCCGGGGGGGAATGAGCAGTTCTTC

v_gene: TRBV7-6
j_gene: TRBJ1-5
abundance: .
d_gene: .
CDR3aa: CASSLTARGGEPQHF
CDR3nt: TGTGCCAGCAGCTTAACCGCCCGTGGAGGGGAGCCCCAGCATTTT

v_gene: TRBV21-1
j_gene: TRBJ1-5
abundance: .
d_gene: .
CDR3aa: CASTWTGSHSNQPQHF
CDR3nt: TGTGCCAGCACCTGGACAGGGTCCCATAGCAATCAGCCCCAGCATTTT

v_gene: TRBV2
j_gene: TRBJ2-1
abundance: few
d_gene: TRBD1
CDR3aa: CASKDRVDYNEQFF
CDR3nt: TGTGCCAGCAAAGACAGGGTGGACTACAATGAGCAGTTCTTC

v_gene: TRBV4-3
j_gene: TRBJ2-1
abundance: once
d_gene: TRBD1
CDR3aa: CASSQGTTGGSDEQFF
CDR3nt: TGCGCCAGCAGCCAGGGAACGACAGGGGGAAGCGATGAGCAGTTCTTC

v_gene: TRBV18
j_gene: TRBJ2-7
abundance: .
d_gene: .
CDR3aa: CASSRSSDYEQYF
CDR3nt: TGTGCCAGCTCGCGAAGCAGCGACTACGAGCAGTACTTC

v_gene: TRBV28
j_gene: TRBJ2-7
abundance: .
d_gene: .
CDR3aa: CASRRVGQPYEQYF
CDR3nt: TGTGCCAGCCGTAGGGTCGGACAGCCCTACGAGCAGTACTTC

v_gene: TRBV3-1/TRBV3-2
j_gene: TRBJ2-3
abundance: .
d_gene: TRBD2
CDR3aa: CASSQRVAGSRTDTQYF
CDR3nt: TGTGCCAGCAGCCAAAGGGTAGCGGGAAGCCGCACAGATACGCAGTATTTT

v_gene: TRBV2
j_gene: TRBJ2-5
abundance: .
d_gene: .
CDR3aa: CASTSDRYLQETQYF
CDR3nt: TGTGCCAGCACGTCCGACAGATACCTACAAGAGACCCAGTACTTC

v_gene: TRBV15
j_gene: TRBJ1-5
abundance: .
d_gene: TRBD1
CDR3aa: CATSRGDQGDGNQPQHF
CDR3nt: TGTGCCACCAGCAGGGGAGACCAGGGGGATGGCAATCAGCCCCAGCATTTT

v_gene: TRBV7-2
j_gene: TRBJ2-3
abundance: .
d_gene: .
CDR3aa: CASSSRINLIRVLDTQYF
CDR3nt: TGTGCCAGCAGCTCCAGAATAAATCTTATCAGGGTTTTAGATACGCAGTATTTT

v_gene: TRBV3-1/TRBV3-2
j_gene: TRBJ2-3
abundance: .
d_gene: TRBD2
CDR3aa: CASSQDLLAASTDTQYF
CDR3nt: TGTGCCAGCAGCCAAGATCTACTAGCGGCTAGCACAGATACGCAGTATTTT

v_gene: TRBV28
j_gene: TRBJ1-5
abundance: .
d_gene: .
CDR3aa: CASSSSSWRANQPQHF
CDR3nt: TGTGCCAGCAGTTCATCCTCTTGGCGGGCCAATCAGCCCCAGCATTTT

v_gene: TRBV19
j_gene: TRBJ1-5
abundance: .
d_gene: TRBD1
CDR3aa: CASSTRDRASNQPQHF
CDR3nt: TGTGCCAGTAGTACCCGGGACAGGGCAAGCAATCAGCCCCAGCATTTT